The 30 T cell receptor beta chains presented below share a single source sample, sequenced in a study of post-analysis software for immune sequencing data (dated by TCRdb to the mid-2010s). Overall study results and their limits: Roughly 5 TRBV segments, including TRBV5-6, TRBV5-1 and TRBV20-1, were significantly more frequent in patients than controls.

Their antigen targets remain unknown. To prepare the library, PCR was applied. The sequencer listed for this sample is Illumina HiSeq 2500. To reduce PCR and sequencing biases, unique molecular identifiers were incorporated into the TCR beta cDNA libraries. The public reads were reanalyzed by TCRdb: fastp trimming at Q25, MiXCR alignment, in-frame beta chains only. Rows are unified per CDR3 protein, each entry keeping the most common DNA and genes. The sample yields more than 500,000 distinct CDR3 sequences; 30% to 40% were counted once. In total, the top ten clones hold approximately 5.4% of the sample. The material sequenced was blood. The receptors here all came from a girl aged 2-17 years with multiple sclerosis.

As to this clonotype: This may be a read error: a much more frequent sequence differs by one nucleotide. The chain has TRBV4-1 and TRBJ2-4; a possible D gene is TRBD2 (5 bases). The germline V gene has CDR1 MGHRA and CDR2 YSYEKL. The CDR3 is made up of 16 amino acids. The V and J ends lost 0 bases and 13 bases respectively, with 22 bases between them. In DNA, the CDR3 is TGCGCCAGCAGCCAAGATTCTAGCATAGTCTTCTGGGAGCAGTACTTC. Amino acids: CASSQDSSIVFWEQYF.

V gene TRBV4-1 combines with J gene TRBJ2-3, with D hard to call. V was clipped by 3 bases and J by 2 bases, with 6 bases between them. Per the germline V gene, CDR1 is MGHRA and CDR2 is YSYEKL. CDR3 length: 13 amino acids. The CDR3: CASSQLLTDTQYF. The CDR3 DNA reads TGCGCCAGCAGCCAGCTTCTCACAGATACGCAGTATTTT.

The chain has TRBV11-1 and TRBJ2-3, with TRBD2 identical over 13 bases. The germline V gene has CDR1 SGHAT and CDR2 FQDESV (reference sequence). Trimming took 5 bases from V and 4 from J; bases not matched to a gene: 6. The CDR3 loop spans 16 amino acids. As DNA, the CDR3 is TGTGCCAGCAGCCCTAGACTAGCGGGGGGACCAGATACGCAGTATTTT. This translates into CASSPRLAGGPDTQYF.

The chain recombines TRBV5-1 with TRBJ1-2, with 10 bases fitting TRBD1. The V gene end was trimmed by 0 bases and the J gene end by 6 bases; junction bases not matched to a gene: 5. The germline gives CDR1 SGHRS, CDR2 YFSETQ. This CDR3 contains 15 residues. The CDR3 sequence: CASSLEGTGADGYTF. CDR3 nucleotides: TGCGCCAGCAGCTTGGAAGGGACAGGGGCGGATGGCTACACCTTC.

In its sample, this clonotype was seen once. The chain carries TRBV20-1 and TRBJ2-1; 9 bases align to TRBD2. The better agreement between TRBJ2-7 and the DNA end casts doubt on the J call. Germline V gene sequence: CDR1 DFQATT, CDR2 SNEGSKA (reference sequence). The CDR3 consists of 14 residues. The CDR3 DNA sequence: TGCAGTGCTGTTAGCGGGGGTCCGTCCAATGAGCAGTACTTC. Translating it yields CSAVSGGPSNEQYF.

This clonotype has just one count. The gene calls are TRBV5-1 and TRBJ2-7; D remains ambiguous. V was trimmed by 3 bases and J by 7 bases, leaving 17 bases between them. Per germline, CDR1 SGHRS and CDR2 YFSETQ. The CDR3 is 14 amino acids. The CDR3 coding sequence is TGCGCCAGCAGCTCCCCCCAAGTTCTTTGGGAGCAGTACGTC. It translates to CASSSPQVLWEQYV.

This clonotype came up a few times. The J gene is TRBJ2-7, the V gene TRBV7-3, with D uncertain. Trimming took 5 bases from V and 0 from J, leaving 23 bases between them. The CDR3 runs to 18 residues. Germline values: CDR1 SGHTA, CDR2 FQGTGA. CDR3 amino acids: CASSILDTGAGDSYEQYF. The DNA for the CDR3 is TGTGCCAGCAGCATTCTCGACACTGGAGCTGGGGACTCCTACGAGCAGTACTTC.

This clonotype was observed a handful of times. This chain uses TRBV12-3 or TRBV12-4 with TRBJ2-1; 8 positions agree with TRBD1. This CDR3 has 15 residues. J gave up 0 bases and V 6 bases, and 4 bases lay outside the gene matches. The CDR3 DNA is TGTGCCAGCAGGACAGGGGAGAGCTCCTACAATGAGCAGTTCTTC. Translated, it gives CASRTGESSYNEQFF.

This clonotype was observed a few times. The gene calls are TRBV3-1 and TRBJ2-3, with 7 bases that match TRBD2. Germline assignment: CDR1 LGHDT and CDR2 YNNKEL (reference sequence). This CDR3 contains 16 residues. V dropped 1 base and J dropped 1; count of bases not matched to a gene: 5. Written as DNA, the CDR3 is TGTGCCAGCAGCCAAGTTCGGGGGGTTGGCACAGATACGCAGTATTTT. Its translation is CASSQVRGVGTDTQYF.

The V gene is TRBV10-3, the J gene TRBJ2-3; the match to TRBD1 covers 10 bases. The V gene end was trimmed by 6 bases and the J gene end by 3 bases; junction bases not matched to a gene: 6. Germline V gives CDR1 ENHRY, CDR2 SYGVKD. This CDR3 has 15 residues. This chain's CDR3 is CAIRNDRGLTDTQYF. The CDR3 region has the DNA TGTGCCATCAGAAATGACAGGGGGCTGACAGATACGCAGTATTTT.

This clonotype has more than one count but fewer than ten. The chain carries TRBV2 and TRBJ1-5; D remains ambiguous. The CDR3 runs to 12 residues. V lost 8 bases and J lost 4, with 9 bases in between. The germline gives CDR1 SNHLY, CDR2 FYNNEI. CDR3 residues: CASGSENQPQHF. CDR3 coding DNA: TGTGCCAGCGGATCTGAGAATCAGCCCCAGCATTTT.

This chain connects TRBV2 to TRBJ2-1; D gene ambiguous. The J call is doubtful: the DNA matches TRBJ2-7 better. The germline V gene has CDR1 SNHLY and CDR2 FYNNEI. This CDR3 spans 11 amino acids. The CDR3 region is CASPQGNEQYF. CDR3 nucleotide sequence: TGTGCCAGCCCCCAAGGAAATGAGCAGTACTTC.

This clonotype has more than one count but fewer than ten. This chain links TRBV6-6 with TRBJ2-7; 8 bases match TRBD1. There are 16 residues in the CDR3. Unmatched junction bases numbered 7, after V lost 2 bases and J lost 1 base. Germline V gives CDR1 MNHNY, CDR2 SVGAGI (reference sequence). CDR3: CASSYGTGLSSYEQYF. The CDR3 DNA follows: TGTGCCAGCAGTTACGGGACAGGACTTTCATCCTACGAGCAGTACTTC.

J is TRBJ2-7 and V is TRBV5-1; D perhaps matches TRBD1 (6 bases). Germline loops: CDR1 SGHRS, CDR2 YFSETQ. The CDR3 runs 11 residues. Trimming took 4 bases from V and 11 from J, leaving 13 bases between them. The CDR3 protein is CASSDRQVEYF. CDR3 sequence (DNA): TGCGCCAGCAGCGATAGACAGGTGGAGTACTTC.

The V gene is TRBV9, the J gene TRBJ1-2; D may be TRBD1 (6 bases). This CDR3 contains 14 residues. Looked up from germline, CDR1 is SGDLS and CDR2 is YYNGEE. V gave up 7 bases and J gave up 4 bases, with 17 bases separating them. In nucleotides, the CDR3 is TGTGCCAGCGCTGAGGGGGGGGGCGCCTATGGCTACACCTTC. This codes for CASAEGGGAYGYTF.

This clonotype was recorded many times. The chain is built from TRBV6-5 and TRBJ1-1; D is ambiguous. The V end was cut by 6 bases, the J end by 1 base, with 9 bases between. CDR3 length: 13 residues. Per the germline V gene, CDR1 is MNHEY and CDR2 is SVGAGI. The CDR3 reads CASSQTGNTEAFF. CDR3 in DNA: TGTGCCAGCAGCCAGACTGGGAACACTGAAGCTTTCTTT.

The CDR3 spells CASSLVPGRETPYEQYF. The CDR3, as DNA: TGTGCCAGCAGCTTAGTCCCAGGCAGGGAGACCCCCTACGAGCAGTACTTC. This sequence joins TRBV27 and TRBJ2-7; D assignment may be TRBD1 or TRBD2 (5 bases each). The germline gives CDR1 MNHEY, CDR2 SMNVEV (reference sequence). Trimming cost V 6 bases and J 2 bases, with 23 bases left between them. The length of the CDR3 is 17 residues.

This clonotype was found a few times. The gene calls are TRBV12-3 or TRBV12-4 and TRBJ2-7; maybe TRBD2 (7 bases). The CDR3 contains 14 residues. Trimming cost V 3 bases and J 7 bases, with 16 bases left between them. The CDR3 region has the DNA TGTGCCAGCAGTTTCGGGGGGCCGGTTTTTGAGCAGTACTTC. Translated, it gives CASSFGGPVFEQYF.

The rearrangement joins TRBV20-1 to TRBJ1-5; D is unresolved. The CDR3 contains 13 residues. Germline-derived CDR1 and CDR2 are DFQATT and SNEGSKA (reference sequence). The CDR3 DNA reads as TGCGCCGGTGGTAAGGGCAGCAATCAGCCCCAGCATTTT. It is translated as CAGGKGSNQPQHF.

This chain joins TRBV5-1 and TRBJ2-7, with 7 nucleotides matching TRBD1. CDR1 is SGHRS, CDR2 YFSETQ, per germline. The CDR3 is 12 amino acids. Germline trimming cut 10 bases from V and 0 bases from J; bases unmatched to any gene: 4. CDR3 nucleotide sequence: TGCGCCGACCGGGACAGCTCCTACGAGCAGTACTTC. Its translation is CADRDSSYEQYF.

V and J are TRBV7-2 and TRBJ1-1; 9 nucleotides match TRBD1. V dropped 4 bases and J dropped 8; count of bases not matched to a gene: 8. Germline V gives CDR1 SGHTA, CDR2 FQGNSA. The CDR3 is 14 residues long. In DNA form, the CDR3 reads TGTGCCAGCAGCTACGGACCGGGACAGGGAGAAGCTTTCTTT. Translation gives CASSYGPGQGEAFF.

This clonotype was seen only a few times. The chain employs TRBV9 and TRBJ2-4; perhaps TRBD1 as D (6 bases). CDR1 is SGDLS and CDR2 is YYNGEE in the germline V gene. The CDR3 extends over 16 amino acids. Trimming left V 3 bases short and J 13 bases short, with 26 bases between. The CDR3 here is CASSARPGTNVFEQYF. The CDR3, as DNA: TGTGCCAGCAGCGCCAGACCCGGGACAAATGTTTTTGAGCAGTACTTC.

The chain couples TRBV12-3 or TRBV12-4 to TRBJ2-7; D is uncertain. The CDR3 runs 13 residues. Trimming pared 2 bases from V and 5 bases from J, leaving 10 bases between. CDR3 sequence reads: CASSLWGRDEQYF. The CDR3 region has the DNA TGTGCCAGCAGTTTATGGGGTCGGGACGAGCAGTACTTC.

This rearrangement joins TRBV4-2 to TRBJ2-5, with D perhaps TRBD1 or TRBD2 (5 bases each). CDR3 length: 16 residues. Trimming removed 1 base from V and 0 bases from J, with 12 bases in between. Germline V gene sequence: CDR1 LGHNA, CDR2 YNFKEQ. The CDR3: CASSQVGAEYQETQYF. The CDR3 coding sequence is TGTGCCAGCAGCCAAGTCGGGGCGGAGTACCAAGAGACCCAGTACTTC.

V is TRBV20-1 and J is TRBJ2-3; D is undetermined. CDR3 length: 14 residues. Trimming left V 5 bases short and J 0 bases short, with 12 bases between. The germline CDR1 and CDR2 sequences are DFQATT and SNEGSKA (reference sequence). CDR3 coding DNA: TGCAGTGCTCCTCTAGTTCGCAGCACAGATACGCAGTATTTT. Its translation is CSAPLVRSTDTQYF.

The chain recombines TRBV29-1 with TRBJ1-4; tentatively, D is TRBD1 (5 bases). Trimming shortened V by 6 bases and J by 8 bases, and 25 bases separated the two germline ends. This CDR3 contains 16 residues. The V gene's germline CDR1 is SQVTM and CDR2 ANQGSEA. This chain's CDR3 is CSVHRGTDGEGEKLFF. The CDR3 DNA follows: TGCAGCGTCCACCGGGGGACGGATGGGGAAGGAGAAAAACTGTTTTTT.

The V call is TRBV15, the J call TRBJ1-1; weak D call: TRBD1 (6 bases). With 1 base removed from V and 4 bases from J, the gap between germline ends came to 10 bases. CDR1 and CDR2 (germline): LNHNV, YYDKDF (reference sequence). The CDR3 spans 14 residues. DNA for the CDR3: TGTGCCACCAGCAGAGGCATGGGGGCCACTGAAGCTTTCTTT. Protein product: CATSRGMGATEAFF.

V and J are TRBV5-1 and TRBJ1-2; TRBD1 aligns across 8 bases. J lost 5 bases, V lost 4 bases, and 4 bases had no gene match. This CDR3 has 13 residues. Germline V gives CDR1 SGHRS, CDR2 YFSETQ. This CDR3 reads CASSEGQVYGYTF. The CDR3 DNA follows: TGCGCCAGCAGCGAGGGACAGGTGTATGGCTACACCTTC.

This chain joins TRBV5-1 and TRBJ1-1; 10 nucleotides align to TRBD1. Germline CDR1 and CDR2: SGHRS and YFSETQ. V gave up 1 base and J gave up 11 bases; unmatched junction bases: 8. The CDR3 runs to 14 residues. The DNA for the CDR3 is TGCGCCAGCAGCTTGCCGGGACAGGGGTTAGAGGCTTTCTTT. It translates to CASSLPGQGLEAFF. Complete variable domain (other parts from reference TRBV5-1 and TRBJ1-1): KAGVTQTPRYLIKTRGQQVTLSCSPISGHRSVSWYQQTPGQGLQFLFEYFSETQRNKGNFPGRFSGRQFSNSRSEMNVSTLELGDSALYLCASSLPGQGLEAFFGQGTRLTVV.

This clonotype occurred a few times. The chain is built from TRBV12-3 or TRBV12-4 and TRBJ2-1; 7 bases align to TRBD1. This CDR3 is 15 amino acids long. J was trimmed by 7 bases and V by 5 bases; bases with no gene match: 11. In DNA form, the CDR3 reads TGTGCCAGCAGTCCCCCCCGGGACAGCGAGAATGAGCAGTTCTTC. Encoded protein: CASSPPRDSENEQFF.